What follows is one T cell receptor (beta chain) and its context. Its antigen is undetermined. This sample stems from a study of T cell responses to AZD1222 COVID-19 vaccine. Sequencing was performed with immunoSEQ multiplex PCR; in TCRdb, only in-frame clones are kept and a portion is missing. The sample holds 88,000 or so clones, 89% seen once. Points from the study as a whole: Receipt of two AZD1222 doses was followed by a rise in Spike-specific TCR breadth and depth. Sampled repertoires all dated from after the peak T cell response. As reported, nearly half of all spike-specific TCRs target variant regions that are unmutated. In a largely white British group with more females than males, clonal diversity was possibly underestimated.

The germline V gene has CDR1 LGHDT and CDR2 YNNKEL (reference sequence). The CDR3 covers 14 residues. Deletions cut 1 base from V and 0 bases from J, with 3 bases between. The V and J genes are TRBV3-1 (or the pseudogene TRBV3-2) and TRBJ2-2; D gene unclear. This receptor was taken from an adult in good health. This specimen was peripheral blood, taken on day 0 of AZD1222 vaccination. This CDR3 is CASSQVPNTGELFF. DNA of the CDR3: TGTGCCAGCAGCCAAGTGCCGAACACCGGGGAGCTGTTTTTT.